This TCR beta chain comes out of a study of blood T cells in healthy people across ages. As to this clonotype: An end of the junction differs from the germline gene, which may be a read error.

The CDR3 is made up of 15 amino acids. Germline V gene sequence: CDR1 MNHEY, CDR2 SVGEGT. A second PCR, run for roughly 7 to 12 cycles, used a sample-barcoded 5' primer plus a J-beta primer mix. Every individual sample yielded 2.5 million or more paired-end reads (each containing CDR3). MiXCR, run by TCRdb on the 5' RACE reads, gives a single entry per CDR3 protein. Of about 580,000 distinct CDR3 sequences listed, 40% to 55% are singletons. The chain couples TRBV6-2 or TRBV6-3 to TRBJ2-1; D gene ambiguous. The sequencing input was blood. The source is a man aged 80 or over in good health. The CDR3 region is CASSYYVGSYNGQFF. Here the CDR3 DNA reads TGTGCCAGCAGTTACTATGTAGGGTCCTACAATGGGCAGTTCTTC.